The TCR beta chain under discussion was sequenced for a study of cytomegalovirus exposure and HLA in healthy donors. As to this clone: What it binds is unknown.

The CDR3 loop spans 14 amino acids. Germline V gene data show CDR1 as SGHRS and CDR2 as YFSETQ. Trimming left V 0 bases short and J 5 bases short, with 12 bases between. Findings of the study overall: Reports credit the classifier with highly specific, highly sensitive diagnosis of cytomegalovirus status. Some segments of the V type, notably TRBV6-2 and TRBV6-3, were excluded as indistinguishable.

PCR employed 60 Vbeta and 13 Jbeta primers. Generated by immunoSEQ multiplex PCR, the TCRdb table keeps only in-frame clones and is missing some. The sample data list fewer than 200,000 clones. The V call is TRBV5-1, the J call TRBJ2-7, with D uncertain. Material: PBMCs. The clonotype originates from a man aged 25 to 40 in good health and CMV-seronegative. The CDR3 loop reads CASSLGRIAHEQYF. The CDR3 DNA sequence: TGCGCCAGCAGCTTGGGTCGGATAGCCCACGAGCAGTACTTC.